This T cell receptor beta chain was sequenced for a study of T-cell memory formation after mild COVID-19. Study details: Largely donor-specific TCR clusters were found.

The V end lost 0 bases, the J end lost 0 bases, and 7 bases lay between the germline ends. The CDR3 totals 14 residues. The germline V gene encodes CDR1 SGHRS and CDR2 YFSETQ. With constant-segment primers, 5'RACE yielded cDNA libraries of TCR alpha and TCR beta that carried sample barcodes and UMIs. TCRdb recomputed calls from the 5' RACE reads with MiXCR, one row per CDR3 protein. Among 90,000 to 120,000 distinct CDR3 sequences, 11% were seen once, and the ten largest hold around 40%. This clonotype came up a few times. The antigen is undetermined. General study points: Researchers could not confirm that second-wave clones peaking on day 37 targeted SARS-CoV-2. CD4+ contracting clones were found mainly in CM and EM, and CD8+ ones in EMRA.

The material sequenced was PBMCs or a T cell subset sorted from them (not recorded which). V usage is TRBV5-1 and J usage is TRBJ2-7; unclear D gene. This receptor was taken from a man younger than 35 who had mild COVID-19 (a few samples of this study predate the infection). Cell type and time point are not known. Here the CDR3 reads CASSLAVSSYEQYF. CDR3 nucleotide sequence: TGCGCCAGCAGCTTGGCGGTCAGCTCCTACGAGCAGTACTTC.